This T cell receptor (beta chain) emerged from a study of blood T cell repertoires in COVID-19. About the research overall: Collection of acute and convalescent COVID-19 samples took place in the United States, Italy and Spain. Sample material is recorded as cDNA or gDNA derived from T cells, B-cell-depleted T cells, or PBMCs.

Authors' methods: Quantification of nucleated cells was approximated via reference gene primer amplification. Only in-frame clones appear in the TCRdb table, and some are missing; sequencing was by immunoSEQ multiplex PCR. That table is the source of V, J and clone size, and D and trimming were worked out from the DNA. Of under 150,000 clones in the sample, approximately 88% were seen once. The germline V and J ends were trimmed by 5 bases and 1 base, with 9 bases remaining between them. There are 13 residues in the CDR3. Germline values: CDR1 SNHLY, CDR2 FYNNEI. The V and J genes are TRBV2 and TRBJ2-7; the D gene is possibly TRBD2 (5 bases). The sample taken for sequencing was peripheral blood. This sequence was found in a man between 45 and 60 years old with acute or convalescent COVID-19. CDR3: CASSSADSYEQYF. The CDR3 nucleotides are TGTGCCAGCAGTTCAGCGGATTCCTACGAGCAGTACTTC. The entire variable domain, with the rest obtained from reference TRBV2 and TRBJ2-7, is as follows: EPEVTQTPSHQVTQMGQEVILRCVPISNHLYFYWYRQILGQKVEFLVSFYNNEISEKSEIFDDQFSVERPDGSNFTLKIRSTKLEDSAMYFCASSSADSYEQYFGPGTRLTVT.